Following are 21 T cell receptor beta chains from one sample sequenced in a study of blood T cell repertoires in COVID-19. The repertoire was sequenced with immunoSEQ multiplex PCR; TCRdb's copy has only in-frame clones and lacks some. The sample contains 150,000 to 200,000 clones, approximately 82% of which appear only once. Sequenced input: peripheral blood. The receptors come from a woman in her forties with COVID-19, enrolled during active disease.

In its sample, this clone was seen a few times. The chain employs TRBV28 and TRBJ1-2; no firm D call. The CDR3 covers 13 residues. Germline V gene data show CDR1 as MDHEN and CDR2 as SYDVKM. Trimming stripped 2 bases from V and 8 bases from J, with 12 bases between. CDR3 nucleotides: TGTGCCAGCAGTTTAATTGGTCCCCAGGGCTACACCTTC. Residues: CASSLIGPQGYTF.

This chain uses TRBV3-1 (or the pseudogene TRBV3-2) with TRBJ1-2; 7 bases map to TRBD1. This CDR3 is 14 amino acids long. Unmatched junction bases numbered 4, after V lost 4 bases and J lost 2 bases. From germline, CDR1 is LGHDT and CDR2 YNNKEL (reference sequence). CDR3 residues: CASSPGQWNYGYTF. Here the CDR3 DNA reads TGTGCCAGCAGCCCGGGACAGTGGAACTATGGCTACACCTTC.

V is TRBV6-6 and J is TRBJ2-5; TRBD2 matches at 12 bases. Per germline, CDR1 MNHNY and CDR2 SVGAGI (reference sequence). V shed 6 bases, J shed 4 bases, and the junction held 6 bases outside the gene matches. CDR3 size: 15 residues. CDR3 in amino acids: CASRTTSGRSETQYF. The CDR3 nucleotides are TGTGCCAGCAGGACGACTAGCGGGAGATCAGAGACCCAGTACTTC.

In its sample, this clone was seen a few times. This sequence joins TRBV23-1 and TRBJ1-6; possibly TRBD1 for D (5 bases). TRBV23-1 counts as an open reading frame of uncertain function. The CDR3 extends over 15 amino acids. Trimming cost V 7 bases and J 8 bases, with 18 bases left between them. As DNA, the CDR3 is TGCGCCAGCACTCCAAAGGCAGGGTATCATTCACCCCTCCACTTT. Translation: CASTPKAGYHSPLHF.

V and J are TRBV11-1 and TRBJ2-5; TRBD2 aligns across 9 bases. The germline CDR1 and CDR2 sequences are SGHAT and FQDESV (reference sequence). V shed 8 bases and J 2 bases; nucleotides not matched to a gene: 3. The CDR3 is 13 residues long. CDR3 DNA sequence: TGTGCCAGCGGAGCGGGGGGTCAAGAGACCCAGTACTTC. Translation: CASGAGGQETQYF.

The chain carries TRBV9 and TRBJ1-3; D remains ambiguous. Germline V gives CDR1 SGDLS, CDR2 YYNGEE. V gave up 6 bases and J gave up 0 bases, with 7 bases separating them. This CDR3 has 13 residues. The CDR3 DNA is TGTGCCAGCAAGGAGAGCTCTGGAAACACCATATATTTT. Translating it yields CASKESSGNTIYF.

CDR3 sequence: CASSPYLSGASPGNEQFF. The CDR3, as DNA: TGTGCCAGCAGCCCCTACCTTAGCGGGGCCTCCCCGGGCAATGAGCAGTTCTTC. V usage is TRBV11-2 and J usage is TRBJ2-1, with 8 bases fitting TRBD2. Trimming removed 5 bases from V and 6 bases from J; junction bases left unmatched: 18. From germline, CDR1 is SGHAT and CDR2 FQNNGV. CDR3 size: 18 residues. The entire variable domain, with the rest obtained from reference TRBV11-2 and TRBJ2-1, is as follows: EAGVAQSPRYKIIEKRQSVAFWCNPISGHATLYWYQQILGQGPKLLIQFQNNGVVDDSQLPKDRFSAERLKGVDSTLKIQPAKLEDSAVYLCASSPYLSGASPGNEQFFGPGTRLTVL.

The CDR3 DNA is TGTGCCAGCAGACAGGGACAGGGAACCGAAAAACTGTTTTTT. This encodes CASRQGQGTEKLFF. The chain recombines TRBV6-5 with TRBJ1-4; 9 bases are a match to TRBD1. The CDR3 runs to 14 residues. The V gene end was trimmed by 6 bases and the J gene end by 8 bases; junction bases not matched to a gene: 7. Germline assignment: CDR1 MNHEY and CDR2 SVGAGI.

V is TRBV28 and J is TRBJ2-7; 8 nucleotides agree with TRBD2. With 7 bases clipped from V and 5 bases from J, the junction kept 10 bases outside the gene matches. Germline V CDR1 and CDR2: MDHEN, SYDVKM. CDR3 length equals 14 residues. The DNA for the CDR3 is TGTGCCAGCATTCCCGGGGGGGTGGAGCACGAGCAGTACTTC. This translates into CASIPGGVEHEQYF.

The chain links TRBV18 to TRBJ2-5; maybe TRBD2 (5 bases). CDR3 length: 14 residues. V shed 3 bases and J shed 2 bases, with 10 bases lying between them. The germline gives CDR1 KGHSH, CDR2 LQKENI. CDR3 nucleotides: TGTGCCAGCTCACCCCTAGCTGTACAAGAGACCCAGTACTTC. It codes for CASSPLAVQETQYF.

In this sample, this clone turned up once. The genes are TRBV9 and TRBJ1-4; the match to TRBD1 covers 7 bases. The V gene's germline CDR1 is SGDLS and CDR2 YYNGEE. The length of the CDR3 is 14 residues. V trimming: 2 bases; J trimming: 8 bases; junction bases outside the gene matches: 6. The CDR3 is CASSVAGGREKLFF. CDR3 in DNA: TGTGCCAGCAGCGTTGCAGGGGGAAGGGAAAAACTGTTTTTT.

The V call is TRBV27, the J call TRBJ2-2; D is ambiguous. V shed 3 bases and J shed 0 bases, with 5 bases lying between them. The CDR3 is 14 residues long. The V gene's germline CDR1 is MNHEY and CDR2 SMNVEV (reference sequence). CDR3 nucleotides: TGTGCCAGCAGTTTCCAGTCGAACACCGGGGAGCTGTTTTTT. Translating it yields CASSFQSNTGELFF.

The V gene is TRBV29-1, the J gene TRBJ2-5; D possibly corresponds to TRBD1 (6 bases). CDR3 size: 13 residues. Germline CDR1 is SQVTM and CDR2 is ANQGSEA. Trimming pared 6 bases from V and 5 bases from J, leaving 16 bases between. The CDR3 loop is CSVVPGARETQYF. Written as DNA, the CDR3 is TGCAGCGTAGTCCCAGGGGCGAGGGAGACCCAGTACTTC.

The V call is TRBV7-3, the J call TRBJ2-2, with TRBD2 matching over 7 bases. Germline V gene sequence: CDR1 SGHTA, CDR2 FQGTGA. The CDR3 contains 16 residues. Losses at the gene ends were 5 bases for V and 4 bases for J; bases not matched to a gene: 10. The CDR3 protein is CASSLRTSVGTGELFF. In DNA form, the CDR3 reads TGTGCCAGCAGCCTGCGAACTAGCGTCGGCACCGGGGAGCTGTTTTTT. Filled out from reference TRBV7-3 and TRBJ2-2, the complete variable domain reads GAGVSQTPSNKVTEKGKYVELRCDPISGHTALYWYRQSLGQGPEFLIYFQGTGAADDSGLPNDRFFAVRPEGSVSTLKIQRTERGDSAVYLCASSLRTSVGTGELFFGEGSRLTVL.

The DNA for the CDR3 is TGCGCCAGCAGCCAATCTGAGTCTGGAAACACCATATATTTT. This encodes CASSQSESGNTIYF. The J gene is TRBJ1-3, the V gene TRBV4-1; no firm D call. V was cut by 2 bases and J by 1 base, with 6 bases left in between. The CDR3 consists of 14 residues. Germline V gene lookup returns CDR1 MGHRA and CDR2 YSYEKL.

This clone showed up just a few times. The chain couples TRBV5-6 to TRBJ2-1, with D perhaps matching TRBD2 (5 bases). The CDR3 length is 12 residues. The V end was cut by 0 bases, the J end by 7 bases, with 5 bases between. Germline V lookup: CDR1 SGHDT, CDR2 YYEEEE. CDR3 DNA: TGTGCCAGCAGCTTGGGGAGGAATGAGCAGTTCTTC. Its translation is CASSLGRNEQFF. Full variable domain (missing parts from reference TRBV5-6 and TRBJ2-1): DAGVTQSPTHLIKTRGQQVTLRCSPKSGHDTVSWYQQALGQGPQFIFQYYEEEERQRGNFPDRFSGHQFPNYSSELNVNALLLGDSALYLCASSLGRNEQFFGPGTRLTVL.

The chain recombines TRBV6-5 with TRBJ1-5; no definite D call. This CDR3 contains 13 residues. Trimming stripped 5 bases from V and 6 bases from J, with 11 bases between. Germline CDR1 reads MNHEY; CDR2 reads SVGAGI. The CDR3: CASSPSFSQPQHF. CDR3 coding DNA: TGTGCCAGCAGTCCTAGCTTCAGTCAGCCCCAGCATTTT.

The rearrangement uses TRBV18 and TRBJ2-1; 8 bases line up with TRBD2. The germline CDR1 and CDR2 sequences are KGHSH and LQKENI. The CDR3 length is 15 residues. J gave up 4 bases and V 3 bases, and 5 bases lay outside the gene matches. The CDR3 reads CASSPGRGDYNEQFF. The CDR3 DNA sequence: TGTGCCAGCTCACCCGGGCGGGGGGATTACAATGAGCAGTTCTTC.

This clone was seen only a few times. The chain is built from TRBV7-8 and TRBJ2-2; maybe TRBD2 (7 bases). Trimming removed 7 bases from V and 2 bases from J, with 17 bases in between. Per germline, CDR1 SGHVS and CDR2 FQNEAQ. The CDR3 sequence is 16 residues long. CDR3 amino acids: CASTSAGAPNTGELFF. DNA of the CDR3: TGTGCCAGCACCTCGGCGGGGGCGCCTAACACCGGGGAGCTGTTTTTT.

The chain links TRBV28 to TRBJ2-3; 7 bases are a match to TRBD1. Germline lookup yields CDR1 MDHEN and CDR2 SYDVKM. The CDR3 sequence is 15 residues long. With 5 bases clipped from V and 3 bases from J, the junction kept 8 bases outside the gene matches. CDR3 loop: CASSMTGTLTDTQYF. As DNA, the CDR3 is TGTGCCAGCAGTATGACAGGGACCCTAACAGATACGCAGTATTTT.

V usage is TRBV12-5 and J usage is TRBJ1-1; tentatively, D is TRBD1 (5 bases). The CDR3 contains 13 residues. V was cut by 7 bases and J by 4 bases, with 13 bases left in between. Germline CDR1 reads LGHNT; CDR2 reads FRNRAP. CDR3 nucleotide sequence: TGTGCTAGTGCCGGGCGGGGGGGCACTGAAGCTTTCTTT. It encodes CASAGRGGTEAFF.